This T cell receptor beta chain appears in the sequencing data of a study of blood T cell repertoires in COVID-19. Study details: T cells, B-cell-depleted T cells, or PBMCs supplied cDNA or gDNA.

V lost 3 bases, J lost 6 bases, and 1 base stayed unmatched. CDR3 size: 12 residues. Germline V gene data show CDR1 as KGHSY and CDR2 as FQNENV. Libraries were prepared by immunoSEQ multiplex PCR; TCRdb keeps only in-frame clonotypes and omits some of them. The sample holds hundreds of thousands of clones, approximately 84% seen once. Assignment of participants to cohorts was predicated upon participant-reported clinical history. Sequencing was done on a sample of PBMCs or T cells enriched from blood (not recorded which). The rearrangement uses TRBV16 and TRBJ1-2; 7 positions agree with TRBD1. The sequence came from a woman aged 25 to 45 who had recovered from COVID-19. The CDR3 coding sequence is TGTGCCAGCAGCCAGGGGACAGATGGCTACACCTTC. Protein product: CASSQGTDGYTF.